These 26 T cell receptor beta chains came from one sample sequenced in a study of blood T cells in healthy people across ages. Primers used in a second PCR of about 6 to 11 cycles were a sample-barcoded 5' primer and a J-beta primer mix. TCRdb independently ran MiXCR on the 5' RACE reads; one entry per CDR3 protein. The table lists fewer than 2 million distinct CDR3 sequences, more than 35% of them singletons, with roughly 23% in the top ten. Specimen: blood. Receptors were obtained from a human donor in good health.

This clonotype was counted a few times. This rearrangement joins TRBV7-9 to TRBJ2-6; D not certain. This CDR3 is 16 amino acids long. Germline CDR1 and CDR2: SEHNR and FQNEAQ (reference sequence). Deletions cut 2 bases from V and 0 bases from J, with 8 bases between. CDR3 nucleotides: TGTGCCAGCAGCTTATCGCTCTACTCTGGGGCCAACGTCCTGACTTTC. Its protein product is CASSLSLYSGANVLTF.

The CDR3 region has the DNA TGTGCCAGCAGCTCCGACAGGCCCAGGACCTACAATGAGCAGTTCTTC. Amino acids: CASSSDRPRTYNEQFF. J is TRBJ2-1 and V is TRBV2, with D perhaps matching TRBD1 (6 bases). CDR1 SNHLY and CDR2 FYNNEI come from the germline V gene. CDR3 size: 16 residues. V lost 6 bases, J lost 2 bases, and 17 bases lay in between.

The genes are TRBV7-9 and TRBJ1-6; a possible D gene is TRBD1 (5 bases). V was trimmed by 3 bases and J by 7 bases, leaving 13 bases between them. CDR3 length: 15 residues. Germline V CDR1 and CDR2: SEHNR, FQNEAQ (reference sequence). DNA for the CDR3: TGTGCCAGCAGCTTCGGGGGTTCTGAGAATTCACCCCTCCACTTT. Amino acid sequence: CASSFGGSENSPLHF.

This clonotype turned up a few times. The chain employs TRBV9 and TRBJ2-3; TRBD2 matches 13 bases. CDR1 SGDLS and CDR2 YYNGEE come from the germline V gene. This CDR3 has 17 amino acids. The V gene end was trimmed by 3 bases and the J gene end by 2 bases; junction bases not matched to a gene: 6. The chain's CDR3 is CASSARLAGGLTDTQYF. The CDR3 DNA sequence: TGTGCCAGCAGCGCACGACTAGCGGGGGGCCTCACAGATACGCAGTATTTT.

CDR3 residues: CASSLGGTWEYEQYF. The CDR3, as DNA: TGCGCCAGCAGCTTGGGCGGGACATGGGAATACGAGCAGTACTTC. This rearrangement joins TRBV5-1 to TRBJ2-7; D might be TRBD1 or TRBD2, each matching 6 bases. Trimming left V 0 bases short and J 4 bases short, with 14 bases between. The germline V gene encodes CDR1 SGHRS and CDR2 YFSETQ. CDR3 length equals 15 residues.

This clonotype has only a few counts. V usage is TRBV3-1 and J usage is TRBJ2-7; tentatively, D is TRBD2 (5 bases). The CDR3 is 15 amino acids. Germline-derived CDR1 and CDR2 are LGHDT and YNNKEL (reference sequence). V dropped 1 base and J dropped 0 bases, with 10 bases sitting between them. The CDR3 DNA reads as TGTGCCAGCAGCCAAGTGACTATGCCCTCCTACGAGCAGTACTTC. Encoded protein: CASSQVTMPSYEQYF.

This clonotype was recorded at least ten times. As DNA, the CDR3 is TGCGCCAGCAGCTCCGGGACAGTGGGGCGGGACATTCAGTACTTC. Its translation: CASSSGTVGRDIQYF. This chain uses TRBV5-1 with TRBJ2-4; 7 bases match TRBD1. CDR1 SGHRS and CDR2 YFSETQ come from the germline V gene. The V gene end was trimmed by 3 bases and the J gene end by 8 bases; junction bases not matched to a gene: 11. This CDR3 region has 15 residues.

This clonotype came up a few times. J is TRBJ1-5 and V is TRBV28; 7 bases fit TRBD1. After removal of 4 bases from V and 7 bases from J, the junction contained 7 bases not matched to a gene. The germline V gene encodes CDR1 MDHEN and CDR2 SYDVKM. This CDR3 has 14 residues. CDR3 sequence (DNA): TGTGCCAGCAGTTCCGAGGGGGCCCGGCAGCCCCAGCATTTT. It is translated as CASSSEGARQPQHF.

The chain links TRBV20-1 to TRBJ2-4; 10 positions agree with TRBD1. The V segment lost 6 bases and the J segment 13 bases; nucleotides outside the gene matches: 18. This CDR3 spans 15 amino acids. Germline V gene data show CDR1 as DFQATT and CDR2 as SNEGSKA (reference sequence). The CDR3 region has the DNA TGCAGTGCACGCGGGGACAGGGGATCTTACAATGAGCAGTACTTC. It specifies CSARGDRGSYNEQYF.

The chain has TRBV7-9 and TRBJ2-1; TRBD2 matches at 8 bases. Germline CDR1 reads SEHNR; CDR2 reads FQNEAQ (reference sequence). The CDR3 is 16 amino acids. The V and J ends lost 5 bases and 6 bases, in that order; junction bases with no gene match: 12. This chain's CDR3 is CASSPGTGGIGNEQFF. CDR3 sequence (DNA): TGTGCCAGCAGCCCCGGCACGGGGGGGATAGGCAATGAGCAGTTCTTC.

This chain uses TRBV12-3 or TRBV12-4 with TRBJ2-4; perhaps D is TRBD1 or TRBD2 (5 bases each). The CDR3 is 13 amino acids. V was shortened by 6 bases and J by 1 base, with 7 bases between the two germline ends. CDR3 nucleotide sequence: TGTGCCAGCAGAGGGGAGGCCAAAAACATTCAGTACTTC. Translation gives CASRGEAKNIQYF.

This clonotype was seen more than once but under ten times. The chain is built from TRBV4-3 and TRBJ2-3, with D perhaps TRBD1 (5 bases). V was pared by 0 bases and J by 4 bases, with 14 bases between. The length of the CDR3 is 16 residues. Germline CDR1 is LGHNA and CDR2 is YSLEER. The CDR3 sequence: CASSQEGALGADTQYF. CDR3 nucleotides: TGCGCCAGCAGCCAAGAAGGAGCGCTAGGGGCAGATACGCAGTATTTT.

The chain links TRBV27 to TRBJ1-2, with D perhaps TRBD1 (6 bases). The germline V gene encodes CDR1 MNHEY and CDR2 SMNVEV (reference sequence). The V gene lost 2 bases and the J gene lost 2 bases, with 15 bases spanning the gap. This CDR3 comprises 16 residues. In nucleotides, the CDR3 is TGTGCCAGCAGTTTAATTGGACAGCTCCAGAACTATGGCTACACCTTC. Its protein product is CASSLIGQLQNYGYTF.

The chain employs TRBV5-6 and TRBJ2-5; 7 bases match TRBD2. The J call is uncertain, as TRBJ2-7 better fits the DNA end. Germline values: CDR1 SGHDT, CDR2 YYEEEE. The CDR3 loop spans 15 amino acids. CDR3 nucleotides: TGTGCCAGCAGCTTGGGCCAGCGGGGCCGCTACGAGCAGTACTTC. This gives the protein CASSLGQRGRYEQYF.

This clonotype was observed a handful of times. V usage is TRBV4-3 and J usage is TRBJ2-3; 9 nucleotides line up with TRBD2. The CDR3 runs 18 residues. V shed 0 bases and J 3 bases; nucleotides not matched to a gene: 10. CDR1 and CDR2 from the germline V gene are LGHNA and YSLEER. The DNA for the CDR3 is TGCGCCAGCAGCCAAGAAAATTGGGCGGGGGGGCTAACAGATACGCAGTATTTT. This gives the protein CASSQENWAGGLTDTQYF.

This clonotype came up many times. The CDR3 DNA reads as TGTGCCAGCAGTTTCTACCGGGACAGGTACAACAATGAGCAGTTCTTC. Its translation: CASSFYRDRYNNEQFF. The gene calls are TRBV6-6 and TRBJ2-1; 8 bases map to TRBD1. This CDR3 spans 16 amino acids. The V and J ends lost 4 bases and 5 bases, in that order; junction bases with no gene match: 10. CDR1 and CDR2 (germline): MNHNY, SVGAGI (reference sequence).

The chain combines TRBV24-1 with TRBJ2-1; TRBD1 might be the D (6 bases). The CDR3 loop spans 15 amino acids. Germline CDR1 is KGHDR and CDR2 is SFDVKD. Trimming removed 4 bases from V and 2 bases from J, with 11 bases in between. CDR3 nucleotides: TGTGCCACCAGTGAACGGGACACTACCTACAATGAGCAGTTCTTC. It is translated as CATSERDTTYNEQFF.

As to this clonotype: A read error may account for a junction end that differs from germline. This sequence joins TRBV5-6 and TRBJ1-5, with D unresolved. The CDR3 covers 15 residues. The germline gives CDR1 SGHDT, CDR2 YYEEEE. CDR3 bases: TGTGCCAGCGGCTTCGGGCCGCAGTGGTCTCGGGCCCAGCATTTT. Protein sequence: CASGFGPQWSRAQHF.

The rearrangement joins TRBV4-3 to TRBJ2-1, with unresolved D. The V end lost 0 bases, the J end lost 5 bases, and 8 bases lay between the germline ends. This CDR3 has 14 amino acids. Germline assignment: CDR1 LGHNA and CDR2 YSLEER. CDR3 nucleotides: TGCGCCAGCAGCCAAGATTTTGGGGACAATGAGCAGTTCTTC. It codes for CASSQDFGDNEQFF.

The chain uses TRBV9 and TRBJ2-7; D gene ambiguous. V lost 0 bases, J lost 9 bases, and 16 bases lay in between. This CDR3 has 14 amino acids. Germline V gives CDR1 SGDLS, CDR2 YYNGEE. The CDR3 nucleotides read TGTGCCAGCAGCGTAGGGTGGAGCAGAGATACGCAGTACTTC. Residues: CASSVGWSRDTQYF.

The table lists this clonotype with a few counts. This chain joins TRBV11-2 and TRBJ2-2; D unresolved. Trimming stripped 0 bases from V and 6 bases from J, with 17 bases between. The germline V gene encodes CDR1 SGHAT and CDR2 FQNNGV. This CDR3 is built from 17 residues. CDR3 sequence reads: CASSLEGILIFPGELFF. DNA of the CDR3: TGTGCCAGCAGCTTAGAAGGAATTTTAATCTTCCCCGGGGAGCTGTTTTTT.

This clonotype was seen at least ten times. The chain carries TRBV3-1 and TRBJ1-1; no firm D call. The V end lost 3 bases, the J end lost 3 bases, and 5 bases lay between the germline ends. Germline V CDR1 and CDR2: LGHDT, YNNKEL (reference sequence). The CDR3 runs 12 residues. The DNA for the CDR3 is TGTGCCAGCAGCCAGGGTTACACTGAAGCTTTCTTT. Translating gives CASSQGYTEAFF.

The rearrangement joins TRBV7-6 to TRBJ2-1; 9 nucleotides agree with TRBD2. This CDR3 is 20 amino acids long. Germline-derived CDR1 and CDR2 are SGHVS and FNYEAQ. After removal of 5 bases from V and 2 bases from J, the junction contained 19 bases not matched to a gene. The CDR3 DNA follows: TGTGCCAGCAGCCCAGGGCCCGTCGGGGTCGCGGGGGGGCCCTACAATGAGCAGTTCTTC. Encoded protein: CASSPGPVGVAGGPYNEQFF.

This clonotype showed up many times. The CDR3, as DNA: TGTGCCAGCAGCCTCGGAAGGAATGGCTACACCTTC. Protein product: CASSLGRNGYTF. The chain couples TRBV2 to TRBJ1-2; D gene ambiguous. V was pared by 6 bases and J by 6 bases, with 11 bases between. This CDR3 has 12 amino acids. Germline V gene lookup returns CDR1 SNHLY and CDR2 FYNNEI.

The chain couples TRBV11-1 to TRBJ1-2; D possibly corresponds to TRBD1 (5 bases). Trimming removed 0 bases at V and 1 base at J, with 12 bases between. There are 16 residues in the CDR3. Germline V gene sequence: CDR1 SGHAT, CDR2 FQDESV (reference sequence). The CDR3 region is CASSLAHRDGNYGYTF. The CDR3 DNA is TGTGCCAGCAGCTTAGCGCACCGGGACGGTAACTATGGCTACACCTTC.

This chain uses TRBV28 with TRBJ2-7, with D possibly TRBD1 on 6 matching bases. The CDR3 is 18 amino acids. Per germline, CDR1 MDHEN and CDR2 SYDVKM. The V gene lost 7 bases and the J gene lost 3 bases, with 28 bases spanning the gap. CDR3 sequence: CASTGPGRGGAVYYEQYF. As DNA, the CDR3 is TGTGCCAGCACCGGCCCTGGGAGAGGGGGTGCAGTCTACTACGAGCAGTACTTC.